This T cell receptor beta chain was obtained from a study of T-cell memory formation after mild COVID-19. TCRdb independently ran MiXCR on the 5' RACE reads; one entry per CDR3 protein. The sample includes approximately 190,000 distinct CDR3 sequences, about a sixth of them seen just once. There are many counts of this clonotype. Trimming removed 4 bases from V and 5 bases from J, with 17 bases in between. Germline values: CDR1 SGHRS, CDR2 YFSETQ. The CDR3 spans 15 residues. The chain recombines TRBV5-1 with TRBJ2-3, with D perhaps assigned TRBD1 or TRBD2 (6 bases each). Specimen: PBMCs or a T cell subset sorted from them (not recorded which). This TCR was recovered from an adult woman who had mild COVID-19 (a few samples of this study predate the infection). Cell type and time point are not known. The CDR3: CASSTRRGEKDTQYF. The DNA for the CDR3 is TGCGCCAGCAGCACACGTAGGGGGGAGAAAGATACGCAGTATTTT.